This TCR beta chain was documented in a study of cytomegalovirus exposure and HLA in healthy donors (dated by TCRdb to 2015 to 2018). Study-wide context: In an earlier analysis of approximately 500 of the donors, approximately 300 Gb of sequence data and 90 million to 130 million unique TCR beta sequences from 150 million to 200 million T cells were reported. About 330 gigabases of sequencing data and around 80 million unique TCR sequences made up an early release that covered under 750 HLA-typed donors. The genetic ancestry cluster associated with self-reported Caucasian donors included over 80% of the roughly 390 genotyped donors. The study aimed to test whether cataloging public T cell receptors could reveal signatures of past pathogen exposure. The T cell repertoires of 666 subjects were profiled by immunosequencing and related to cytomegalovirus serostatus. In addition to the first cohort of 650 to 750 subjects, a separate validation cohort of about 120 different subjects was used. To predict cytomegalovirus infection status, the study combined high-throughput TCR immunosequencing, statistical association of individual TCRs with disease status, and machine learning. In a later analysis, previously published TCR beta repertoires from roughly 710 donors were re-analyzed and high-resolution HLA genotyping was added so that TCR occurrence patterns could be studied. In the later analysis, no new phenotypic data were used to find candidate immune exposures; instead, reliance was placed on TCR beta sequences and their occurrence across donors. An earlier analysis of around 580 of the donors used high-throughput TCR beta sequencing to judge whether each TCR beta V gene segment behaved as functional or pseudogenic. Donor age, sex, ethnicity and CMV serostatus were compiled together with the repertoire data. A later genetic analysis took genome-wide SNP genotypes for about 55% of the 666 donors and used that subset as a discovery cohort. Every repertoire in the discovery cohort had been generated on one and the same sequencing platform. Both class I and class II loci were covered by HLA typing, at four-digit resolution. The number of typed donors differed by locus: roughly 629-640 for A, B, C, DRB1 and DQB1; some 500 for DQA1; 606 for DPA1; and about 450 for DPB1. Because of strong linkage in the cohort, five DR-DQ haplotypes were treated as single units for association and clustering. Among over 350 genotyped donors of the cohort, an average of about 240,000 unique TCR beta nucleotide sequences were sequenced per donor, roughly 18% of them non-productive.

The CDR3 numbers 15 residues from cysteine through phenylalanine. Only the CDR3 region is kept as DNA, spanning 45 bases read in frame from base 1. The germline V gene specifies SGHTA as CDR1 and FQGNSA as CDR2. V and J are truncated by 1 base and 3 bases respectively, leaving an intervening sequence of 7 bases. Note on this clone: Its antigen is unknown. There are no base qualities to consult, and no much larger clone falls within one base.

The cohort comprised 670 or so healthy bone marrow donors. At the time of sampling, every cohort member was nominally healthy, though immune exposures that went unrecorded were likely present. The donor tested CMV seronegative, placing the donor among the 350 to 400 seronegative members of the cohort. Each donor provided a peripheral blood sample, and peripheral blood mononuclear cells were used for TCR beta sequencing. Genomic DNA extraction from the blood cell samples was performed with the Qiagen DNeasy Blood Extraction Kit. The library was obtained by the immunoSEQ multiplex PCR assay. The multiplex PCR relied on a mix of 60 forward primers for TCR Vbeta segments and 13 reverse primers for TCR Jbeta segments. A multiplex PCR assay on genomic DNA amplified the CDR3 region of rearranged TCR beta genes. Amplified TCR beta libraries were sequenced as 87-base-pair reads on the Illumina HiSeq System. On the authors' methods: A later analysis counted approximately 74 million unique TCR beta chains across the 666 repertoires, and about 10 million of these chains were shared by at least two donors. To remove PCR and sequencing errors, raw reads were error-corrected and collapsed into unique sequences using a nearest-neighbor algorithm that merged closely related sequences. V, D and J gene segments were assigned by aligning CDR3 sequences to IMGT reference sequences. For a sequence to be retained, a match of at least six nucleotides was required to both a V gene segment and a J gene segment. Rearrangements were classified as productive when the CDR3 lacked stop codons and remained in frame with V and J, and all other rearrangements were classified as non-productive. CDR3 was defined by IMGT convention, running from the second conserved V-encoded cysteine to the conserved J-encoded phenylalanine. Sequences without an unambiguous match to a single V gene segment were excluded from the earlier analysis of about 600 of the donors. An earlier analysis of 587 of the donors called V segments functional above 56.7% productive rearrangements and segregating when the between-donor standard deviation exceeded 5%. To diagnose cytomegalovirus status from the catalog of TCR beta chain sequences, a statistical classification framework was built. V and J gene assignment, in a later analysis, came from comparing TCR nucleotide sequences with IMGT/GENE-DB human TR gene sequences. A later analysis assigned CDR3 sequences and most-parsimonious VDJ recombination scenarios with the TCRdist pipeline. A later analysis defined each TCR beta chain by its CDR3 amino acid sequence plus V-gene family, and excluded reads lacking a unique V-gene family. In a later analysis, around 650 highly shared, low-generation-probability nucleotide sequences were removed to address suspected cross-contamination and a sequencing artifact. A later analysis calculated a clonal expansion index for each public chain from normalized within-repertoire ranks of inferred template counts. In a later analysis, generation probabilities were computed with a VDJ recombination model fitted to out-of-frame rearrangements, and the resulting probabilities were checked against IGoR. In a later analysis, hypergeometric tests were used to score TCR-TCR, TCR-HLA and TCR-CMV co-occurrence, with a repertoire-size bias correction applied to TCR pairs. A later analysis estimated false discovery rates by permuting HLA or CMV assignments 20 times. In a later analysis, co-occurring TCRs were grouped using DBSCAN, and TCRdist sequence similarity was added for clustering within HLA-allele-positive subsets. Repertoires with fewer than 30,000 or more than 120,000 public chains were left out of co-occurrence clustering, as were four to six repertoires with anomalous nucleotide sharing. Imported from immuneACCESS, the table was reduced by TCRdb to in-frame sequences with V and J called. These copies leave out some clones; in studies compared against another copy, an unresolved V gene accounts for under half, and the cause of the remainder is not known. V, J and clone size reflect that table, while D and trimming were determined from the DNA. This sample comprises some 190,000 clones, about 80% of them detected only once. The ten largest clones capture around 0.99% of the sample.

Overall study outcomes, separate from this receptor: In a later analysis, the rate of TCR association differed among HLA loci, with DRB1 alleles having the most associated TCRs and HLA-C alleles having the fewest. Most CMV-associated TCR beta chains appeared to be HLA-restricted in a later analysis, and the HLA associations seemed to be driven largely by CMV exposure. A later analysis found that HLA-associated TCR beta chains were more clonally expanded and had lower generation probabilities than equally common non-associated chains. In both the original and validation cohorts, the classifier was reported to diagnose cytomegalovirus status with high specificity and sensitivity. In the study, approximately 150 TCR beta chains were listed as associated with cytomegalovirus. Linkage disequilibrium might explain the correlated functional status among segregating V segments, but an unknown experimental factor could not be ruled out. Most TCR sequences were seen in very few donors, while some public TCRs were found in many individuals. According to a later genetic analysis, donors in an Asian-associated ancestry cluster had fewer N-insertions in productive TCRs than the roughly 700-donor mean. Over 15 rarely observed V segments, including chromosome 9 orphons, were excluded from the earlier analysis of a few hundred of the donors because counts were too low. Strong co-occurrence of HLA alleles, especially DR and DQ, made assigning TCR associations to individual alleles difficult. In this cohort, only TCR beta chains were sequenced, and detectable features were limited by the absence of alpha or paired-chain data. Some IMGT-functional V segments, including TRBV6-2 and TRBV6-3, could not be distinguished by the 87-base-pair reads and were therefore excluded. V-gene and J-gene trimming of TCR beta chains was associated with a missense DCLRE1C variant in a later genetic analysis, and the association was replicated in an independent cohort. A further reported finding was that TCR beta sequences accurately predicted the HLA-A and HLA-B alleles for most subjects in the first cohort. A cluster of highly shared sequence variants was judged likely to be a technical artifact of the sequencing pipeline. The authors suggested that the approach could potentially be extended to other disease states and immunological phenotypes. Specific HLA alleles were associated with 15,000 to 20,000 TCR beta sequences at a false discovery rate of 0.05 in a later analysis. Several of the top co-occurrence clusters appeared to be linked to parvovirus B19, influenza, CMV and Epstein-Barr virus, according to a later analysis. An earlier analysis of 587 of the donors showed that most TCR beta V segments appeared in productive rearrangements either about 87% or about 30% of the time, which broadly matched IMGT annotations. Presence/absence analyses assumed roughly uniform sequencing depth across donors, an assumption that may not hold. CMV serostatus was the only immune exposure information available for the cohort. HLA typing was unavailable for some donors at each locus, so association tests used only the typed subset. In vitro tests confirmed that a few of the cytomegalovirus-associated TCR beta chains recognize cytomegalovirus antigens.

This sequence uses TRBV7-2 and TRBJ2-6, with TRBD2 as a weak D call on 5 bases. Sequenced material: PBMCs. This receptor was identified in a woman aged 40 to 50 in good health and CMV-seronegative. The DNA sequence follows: TGTGCCAGCAGCTTAGTCGGGGTTGGGGCCAACGTCCTGACTTTC. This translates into CASSLVGVGANVLTF.